This TCR beta chain was recorded in a study of T cells in localized non-small cell lung cancer (dated by TCRdb to the early 2020s). A note on the overall study: The study analyzed T cell repertoires of about 230 early-stage NSCLC patients, comparing tumors and uninvolved tumor-adjacent lungs. The mean age of the NSCLC patients was about 70 years, with 120 to 150 men and about a hundred women. The cohort consisted of approximately 220 treatment-naive NSCLC patients whose localized lung tumors had been resected.

A note on this clone: Its antigen has not been determined. No much larger clone exists at a distance of one base, and base qualities are not known.

The immunoSEQ Assay was used to sequence TCR beta CDR3 regions from DNA. Turning to the authors' computational methods: T cell density was computed as TCR beta template counts normalized to usable DNA estimated by amplifying housekeeping genes. Using the preseqR package, richness was estimated by extrapolating to 120,000 templates for tissue samples and 400,000 templates for PBMC samples. Clonality was defined as one minus Pielou's evenness. Tissue-enriched TCRs were identified through differential abundance testing performed on productive amino-acid clonotypes, with a minimum total count of 5 and an alpha of 0.1. The Jaccard Index and the Morisita Overlap Index were used to measure repertoire overlap between compartments. GLIPH grouped TCR beta CDR3s together with public tetramer-defined viral CDR3s, and a viral motif had to include at least three viral sequences and also show V-gene enrichment. What TCRdb holds here is the immuneACCESS table cut down to in-frame rearrangements. Part of the clones is not present; checked against another copy, under half of the missing clones reflect an unresolved V gene, and the others are unexplained. V and J calls and clone size are copied from that table; D and trimming were computed from the DNA. The sample has some 890 clones on record, 29% of them singletons. The ten top clones hold 12% of the sample.

Uninvolved adjacent lung was taken at least 2 cm from the tumor margin and confirmed free of atypia by two independent pathologists. At diagnosis, peripheral blood, uninvolved tumor-adjacent lung and tumor were collected and were preserved as a mix of fresh-frozen and FFPE material. What the study reported, not specific to this receptor: Uninvolved tumor-adjacent lung showed the highest T cell clonality, higher than tumor, which suggests more focused antigenic responses in the uninvolved tumor-adjacent lung. Of the top 100 tumor clones, a median of 57 were detected in paired uninvolved adjacent lung; some 28 were also among that lung's top 100. Longer overall survival was associated with higher T cell density in blood, whereas shorter survival was associated with higher clonality in adjacent lung. Since the design was exploratory, TCR variables were selected using unadjusted p-values with no false-discovery rate correction. Because multi-region sequencing of the tumors was not done, intratumor heterogeneity could not be ruled out.

This sample comprised normal lung tissue next to the tumor, obtained before any cancer treatment. This clonotype originated in a woman aged 35 to 70 with stage I squamous cell lung carcinoma.

The DNA is as follows: TGTGCCAGCTCACGACAGCCGGGGAAGCAGTACTTC. It is translated as CASSRQPGKQYF. This chain is built from TRBV18 and TRBJ2-7; the D gene is tentatively TRBD1 or TRBD2, each matching 5 bases. V and J are truncated by 4 bases and 8 bases respectively, leaving an intervening sequence of 12 bases. Its CDR3 holds 12 amino acids, cysteine through phenylalanine. CDR3 DNA is the only sequence kept; it has 36 bases, read in frame from the first base. Per the germline V gene, KGHSH is the CDR1 and LQKENI is the CDR2.